The rows below give T cell receptor beta chains drawn from one sample of a study of blood T cell repertoires in COVID-19. Assay: immunoSEQ multiplex PCR; the TCRdb copy retains only in-frame clones and omits some. This table holds more than 250,000 clones, about nine tenths found once. The sequenced sample consisted of PBMCs or T cells enriched from blood (not recorded which). The receptors were gathered from a woman aged 18-29 years who had recovered from COVID-19. Both conserved end residues are part of each CDR3. Fields, in order: D gene, J gene, clone size, V gene, CDR3 DNA, CDR3 protein. The D gene is left open where the match is weak. Clone size is not always given. Where it is, it says once, few, many or a class for expanded clones.

d_call: .
j_call: TRBJ1-6
clone_size: once
v_call: TRBV27
cdr3_nt: TGTGCCAGCAGTTTAAGGCGCAGTGGGCTTAATTCACCCCTCCACTTT
cdr3_aa: CASSLRRSGLNSPLHF

d_call: .
j_call: TRBJ1-3
clone_size: .
v_call: TRBV5-1
cdr3_nt: TGCGCCAGCAGCTTGGCGGGGTCTCCCGGAAACACCATATATTTT
cdr3_aa: CASSLAGSPGNTIYF

d_call: .
j_call: TRBJ2-1
clone_size: .
v_call: TRBV28
cdr3_nt: TGTGCCAGCAGTTTACCGGTTATCAATGAGCAGTTCTTC
cdr3_aa: CASSLPVINEQFF

d_call: TRBD1
j_call: TRBJ2-2
clone_size: .
v_call: TRBV2
cdr3_nt: TGTGCCAGCAGGCAGGACAGGGGAGGTCTTATCGGGGAGCTGTTTTTT
cdr3_aa: CASRQDRGGLIGELFF

d_call: TRBD1
j_call: TRBJ1-3
clone_size: .
v_call: TRBV7-6
cdr3_nt: TGTGCCAGCAGCTCCCAACAGGGGGTCGGTGGAAACACCATATATTTT
cdr3_aa: CASSSQQGVGGNTIYF

d_call: .
j_call: TRBJ1-1
clone_size: .
v_call: TRBV3-1/TRBV3-2
cdr3_nt: TGTGCCAGCAGCTCGAGGGTACTTAACACTGAAGCGTTCTTT
cdr3_aa: CASSSRVLNTEAFF

d_call: .
j_call: TRBJ2-2
clone_size: .
v_call: TRBV6-4
cdr3_nt: TGTGCCAGCAGTGCTCTAGTGAACACCGGGGAGCTGTTTTTT
cdr3_aa: CASSALVNTGELFF

d_call: TRBD2
j_call: TRBJ2-2
clone_size: .
v_call: TRBV7-3
cdr3_nt: TGTGCCAGCAGCCCCGACATCAGCGGGACCCCTAACACCGGGGAGCTGTTTTTT
cdr3_aa: CASSPDISGTPNTGELFF

d_call: .
j_call: TRBJ1-4
clone_size: .
v_call: TRBV11-2
cdr3_nt: TGTGCCAGCAGCTTACCAGGGGTGTTTGAAAAACTGTTTTTT
cdr3_aa: CASSLPGVFEKLFF

d_call: .
j_call: TRBJ1-2
clone_size: many
v_call: TRBV30
cdr3_nt: TGTGCCTGGAGTGACCCGGCTAACTATGGCTACACCTTC
cdr3_aa: CAWSDPANYGYTF

d_call: .
j_call: TRBJ2-3
clone_size: .
v_call: TRBV5-1
cdr3_nt: TGCGCCAGCAGCTACGACCCTACAGGCCCCACAGATACGCAGTATTTT
cdr3_aa: CASSYDPTGPTDTQYF

d_call: .
j_call: TRBJ1-1
clone_size: .
v_call: TRBV15
cdr3_nt: TGTGCCACCAGCAGAGATGCCCCAAGGGAAGGAGGTGAAGCTTTCTTT
cdr3_aa: CATSRDAPREGGEAFF

d_call: TRBD1
j_call: TRBJ2-7
clone_size: .
v_call: TRBV7-9
cdr3_nt: TGTGCCAGCAGCTTGGGACAGAACTACGAGCAGTACTTC
cdr3_aa: CASSLGQNYEQYF

d_call: TRBD1
j_call: TRBJ2-7
clone_size: .
v_call: TRBV2
cdr3_nt: TGTGCCAGCAGTGATGACAGGGTAACCTACGAGCAGTACTTC
cdr3_aa: CASSDDRVTYEQYF

d_call: TRBD1
j_call: TRBJ2-7
clone_size: .
v_call: TRBV6-5
cdr3_nt: TGTGCCAGCAGTTCCCAACAGGGGTCCTCCTACGAGCAGTACTTC
cdr3_aa: CASSSQQGSSYEQYF

d_call: TRBD1
j_call: TRBJ2-6
clone_size: .
v_call: TRBV19
cdr3_nt: TGTGCCACTGGGGACAGGGGCTACTCTGGGGCCAACGTCCTGACTTTC
cdr3_aa: CATGDRGYSGANVLTF

d_call: .
j_call: TRBJ2-7
clone_size: .
v_call: TRBV28
cdr3_nt: TGTGCCAGCAGTGGCCCTGGACTAAGCTCCTACGAGCAGTACTTC
cdr3_aa: CASSGPGLSSYEQYF

d_call: .
j_call: TRBJ2-7
clone_size: .
v_call: TRBV3-1/TRBV3-2
cdr3_nt: TGTGCCAGCAGCCTCGGGATCTCCTACGAGCAGTACTTC
cdr3_aa: CASSLGISYEQYF